What follows are 8 T cell receptor beta chains derived from one specimen sequenced in a study of vaccination effects on CD4 cells after COVID-19. Here immunoSEQ multiplex PCR was the method, and the copy in TCRdb shows in-frame clones only, minus some. The data hold 45,000 to 50,000 clones, with 50% to 70% observed a single time. Scientists isolated CD4+ T cells after an approximately ten-day culture period ended. Antigen specificity for these receptors is unknown. Sequencing used CD4+ T cells from PBMCs cultured without peptide, obtained before COVID-19 vaccination. These receptors were collected from a human donor who received a COVID-19 vaccine.

The chain employs TRBV6-5 and TRBJ1-5, with 10 bases aligning to TRBD1. The CDR3 length is 13 residues. V lost 11 bases and J lost 3; bases outside the gene matches: 4. Germline V gene lookup returns CDR1 MNHEY and CDR2 SVGAGI. This CDR3 reads CAGQGDPNQPQHF. In nucleotides, the CDR3 is TGTGCCGGACAGGGGGATCCCAATCAGCCCCAGCATTTT.

The genes are TRBV6-1 and TRBJ1-6; D is uncertain. V lost 2 bases and J lost 4, with 9 bases in between. Germline V gene sequence: CDR1 MNHNS, CDR2 SASEGT. The CDR3 runs to 15 residues. The CDR3 sequence is CASSEYPAYNSPLHF. DNA for the CDR3: TGTGCCAGCAGTGAATATCCTGCTTATAATTCACCCCTCCACTTT.

The rearrangement links TRBV28 to TRBJ2-7; 13 bases match TRBD2. Germline CDR1 and CDR2: MDHEN and SYDVKM. V lost 6 bases and J lost 6; bases outside the gene matches: 5. This CDR3 is built from 14 residues. This CDR3 is CASRTGLAGLEQYF. The CDR3 coding sequence is TGTGCCAGCAGGACGGGACTAGCGGGACTCGAGCAGTACTTC.

This clone was recorded only once. The chain couples TRBV29-1 to TRBJ1-1; D gene ambiguous. The germline gives CDR1 SQVTM, CDR2 ANQGSEA. With 4 bases removed from V and 3 bases from J, the gap between germline ends came to 12 bases. CDR3 length equals 13 residues. The CDR3 DNA follows: TGCAGCGTTGTCGCAATAGTGGACACTGAAGCTTTCTTT. Protein: CSVVAIVDTEAFF.

This clone is a singleton in its sample. V is TRBV19 and J is TRBJ1-5, with D unclear. Germline CDR1 reads LNHDA; CDR2 reads SQIVND (reference sequence). V lost 4 bases to trimming and J lost 4 bases, with 8 bases between them. The CDR3 is 13 residues long. CDR3 in amino acids: CASSTRTNQPQHF. DNA for the CDR3: TGTGCCAGTAGTACCCGCACGAATCAGCCCCAGCATTTT.

This chain joins TRBV5-1 and TRBJ2-2, with D possibly matching TRBD2 (6 bases). V was cut by 2 bases and J by 0 bases, with 8 bases left in between. CDR1 is SGHRS and CDR2 is YFSETQ in the germline V gene. This CDR3 has 15 amino acids. CDR3 sequence reads: CASSFRGTNTGELFF. CDR3 DNA: TGCGCCAGCAGCTTCCGGGGGACGAACACCGGGGAGCTGTTTTTT.

The genes are TRBV7-2 and TRBJ1-1; D not resolved. Trimming removed 6 bases at V and 7 bases at J, with 12 bases between. The CDR3 consists of 12 residues. The germline CDR1 and CDR2 sequences are SGHTA and FQGNSA. The CDR3 spells CASRIAGGEAFF. CDR3 in DNA: TGTGCCAGCAGAATCGCGGGTGGTGAAGCTTTCTTT.

This rearrangement joins TRBV18 to TRBJ2-7; 7 bases are a match to TRBD1. Germline lookup yields CDR1 KGHSH and CDR2 LQKENI. The length of the CDR3 is 15 residues. The junction had 12 bases not matched to a gene; V was cut back by 3 bases and J by 7 bases. CDR3 sequence reads: CASSPKTGYTGEQYF. In DNA, the CDR3 is TGTGCCAGCTCACCTAAGACAGGGTACACTGGAGAGCAGTACTTC.